The clone carrying this TCR beta chain has just one count. What it binds is unknown. The record originates from a study of shared clonotypes between healthy human individuals. Study-level background: Each donor's CD8 memory used one plate, CD8 naive two, each CD4 subset three. Overall study findings and caveats: It was the few donors that limited the genetic and exposure-history diversity represented.

Generated by immunoSEQ multiplex PCR, the TCRdb table keeps only in-frame clones and is missing some. Of roughly 1 million clones in the sample, approximately 78% were seen once. From germline, CDR1 is SGHTA and CDR2 FQGNSA. The junction had 10 bases not matched to a gene; V was cut back by 5 bases and J by 12 bases. There are 12 residues in the CDR3. The chain has TRBV7-2 and TRBJ2-7, with 7 bases matching TRBD2. This receptor was taken from a young man in good health. Some clones in this sample may be carry-over from other donors' samples. The sequencing input was memory CD4+ T cells from PBMCs. Subset: CD45RA-negative fraction. CDR3 in amino acids: CASSTRGGRAYF. The CDR3 DNA follows: TGTGCCAGCAGCACCCGGGGAGGGAGGGCGTACTTC. Combining the CDR3 with reference TRBV7-2 and TRBJ2-7 gives the whole variable domain GAGVSQSPSNKVTEKGKDVELRCDPISGHTALYWYRQSLGQGLEFLIYFQGNSAPDKSGLPSDRFSAERTGGSVSTLTIQRTQQEDSAVYLCASSTRGGRAYFGPGTRLTVT.